These 23 T cell receptor beta chains were sequenced from one sample in a study of CD8+ T cells in alopecia areata. Isolated RNA was reverse transcribed into cDNA used as the sequencing template. Assay used: immunoSEQ multiplex PCR; TCRdb lists only in-frame clones, some missing. The data show 200,000 to 250,000 clones, about two thirds seen once. The starting material was CD4+ T cells sorted from blood, obtained at week 0. All receptors come from a human donor with alopecia areata.

The chain carries TRBV14 and TRBJ1-2, with 7 bases lining up with TRBD1. This CDR3 region has 13 residues. V dropped 4 bases and J dropped 4; count of bases not matched to a gene: 3. CDR1 and CDR2 from the germline V gene are SGHDN and FVKESK. CDR3 nucleotides: TGTGCCAGCAGCCCGGGACAGACCTATGGCTACACCTTC. It yields the protein CASSPGQTYGYTF.

This clone occurred a few times. This chain uses TRBV18 with TRBJ1-3; D gene unclear. Per germline, CDR1 KGHSH and CDR2 LQKENI. Between the trimmed V and J ends, which lost 2 bases and 1 base, there was a span of 9 bases. There are 15 residues in the CDR3. In DNA form, the CDR3 reads TGTGCCAGCTCACCATCAGGTACATCTGGAAACACCATATATTTT. It encodes CASSPSGTSGNTIYF.

This clone has more than one count but fewer than ten. CDR3 in amino acids: CATAKGGLEEKLFF. CDR3 nucleotides: TGTGCCACCGCTAAAGGAGGGTTAGAAGAAAAACTGTTTTTT. The chain couples TRBV15 to TRBJ1-4; D is ambiguous. Trimming removed 8 bases from V and 8 bases from J, with 18 bases in between. CDR1 and CDR2 (germline): LNHNV, YYDKDF (reference sequence). The CDR3 covers 14 residues.

The chain employs TRBV10-2 and TRBJ2-5; 10 bases are a match to TRBD2. This CDR3 comprises 16 residues. Per germline, CDR1 WSHSY and CDR2 SAAADI. Trimming removed 7 bases from V and 9 bases from J; junction bases left unmatched: 17. This CDR3 is CASMISSGGRPLPQYF. DNA for the CDR3: TGCGCCAGCATGATTTCTAGCGGGGGCCGCCCTCTGCCCCAGTACTTC.

This clone was seen a single time. V and J are TRBV10-2 and TRBJ2-7, with 10 bases that match TRBD2. V lost 9 bases to trimming and J lost 3 bases; unmatched junction nucleotides: 8. The CDR3 loop spans 14 amino acids. Germline V lookup: CDR1 WSHSY, CDR2 SAAADI. The DNA for the CDR3 is TGCGCCAGTAGGACTAGCGGACTTTTCTACGAGCAGTACTTC. Translated, it gives CASRTSGLFYEQYF.

The chain uses TRBV4-1 and TRBJ2-7; 10 bases are shared with TRBD1. The V gene end was trimmed by 4 bases and the J gene end by 7 bases; junction bases not matched to a gene: 10. The CDR3 is 15 amino acids. Germline V gene lookup returns CDR1 MGHRA and CDR2 YSYEKL. CDR3: CASSRPGTGVGEQYF. The CDR3 DNA reads TGCGCCAGCAGCCGCCCCGGGACAGGGGTGGGTGAGCAGTACTTC.

V and J are TRBV9 and TRBJ2-3, with no clear D. CDR3 length: 14 residues. CDR1 is SGDLS and CDR2 is YYNGEE in the germline V gene. Between the trimmed V and J ends, which lost 4 bases and 2 bases, there was a span of 11 bases. The CDR3 region is CASSPHPNTDTQYF. CDR3 nucleotides: TGTGCCAGCAGCCCACACCCGAACACAGATACGCAGTATTTT.

V is TRBV6-5 and J is TRBJ2-1, with 10 bases fitting TRBD1. This CDR3 has 15 amino acids. From germline, CDR1 is MNHEY and CDR2 SVGAGI. V gave up 5 bases and J gave up 4 bases; unmatched junction bases: 5. The CDR3 here is CASSKTGGWYNEQFF. The CDR3 nucleotides read TGTGCCAGCAGTAAGACAGGGGGCTGGTACAATGAGCAGTTCTTC.

The J gene is TRBJ2-1, the V gene TRBV6-6; the match to TRBD2 covers 9 bases. This CDR3 has 16 amino acids. CDR1 is MNHNY, CDR2 SVGAGI, per germline (reference sequence). After removal of 6 bases from V and 5 bases from J, the junction contained 11 bases not matched to a gene. For the CDR3, the DNA is TGTGCCAGCAGCCGAGCGGGGGGCCATACCAACAATGAGCAGTTCTTC. This translates into CASSRAGGHTNNEQFF.

This clone was detected only a few times. The chain recombines TRBV9 with TRBJ2-7; 8 bases are shared with TRBD1. The germline gives CDR1 SGDLS, CDR2 YYNGEE. The CDR3 spans 15 residues. J was trimmed by 8 bases and V by 0 bases; bases with no gene match: 10. The CDR3 protein is CASSVALGTGEKQYF. The CDR3 bases are TGTGCCAGCAGCGTAGCGTTAGGGACAGGTGAAAAGCAGTACTTC.

This chain connects TRBV15 to TRBJ1-2; D gene uncertain. Germline loops: CDR1 LNHNV, CDR2 YYDKDF (reference sequence). The CDR3 runs 12 residues. With 0 bases removed from V and 6 bases from J, the gap between germline ends came to 5 bases. The CDR3 DNA reads as TGTGCCACCAGCAGAGAGGTGGATGGCTACACCTTC. Its translation is CATSREVDGYTF. Full variable domain (remainder filled in from reference TRBV15 and TRBJ1-2): DAMVIQNPRYQVTQFGKPVTLSCSQTLNHNVMYWYQQKSSQAPKLLFHYYDKDFNNEADTPDNFQSRRPNTSFCFLDIRSPGLGDTAMYLCATSREVDGYTFGSGTRLTVV.

V usage is TRBV29-1 and J usage is TRBJ2-5, with D possibly being TRBD1 or TRBD2 (6 bases each). V was clipped by 7 bases and J by 5 bases, with 17 bases between them. CDR3 length equals 13 residues. Germline V lookup: CDR1 SQVTM, CDR2 ANQGSEA. The CDR3 DNA sequence: TGCAGCGGGGAGGACAGCTGGGGGGAGACCCAGTACTTC. It specifies CSGEDSWGETQYF.

This clone turned up a few times. The chain links TRBV18 to TRBJ2-1; no clear D gene. The CDR3 totals 14 residues. V gave up 2 bases and J gave up 5 bases, with 10 bases separating them. CDR1 is KGHSH, CDR2 LQKENI, per germline. The CDR3 is CASSPSGRHNEQFF. The CDR3 nucleotides read TGTGCCAGCTCACCATCCGGGCGGCACAATGAGCAGTTCTTC.

CDR3 residues: CAISPRWGDTQYF. As DNA, the CDR3 is TGTGCCATCAGCCCCCGGTGGGGGGATACGCAGTATTTT. The chain couples TRBV10-3 to TRBJ2-3, with D perhaps given as TRBD1 or TRBD2 (5 bases each). This CDR3 has 13 residues. The germline V gene has CDR1 ENHRY and CDR2 SYGVKD. V lost 6 bases and J 6 bases, leaving 13 bases between the germline ends.

The CDR3 nucleotides are TGTGCCAGCAGCTTAGCTAGAGACGAGCAGTACTTC. Translation gives CASSLARDEQYF. The chain is built from TRBV7-6 and TRBJ2-7; the D is unclear. Per the germline V gene, CDR1 is SGHVS and CDR2 is FNYEAQ. Trimming removed 0 bases at V and 5 bases at J, with 5 bases between. CDR3 length: 12 residues.

This rearrangement joins TRBV18 to TRBJ1-1; D is undetermined. V was shortened by 2 bases and J by 6 bases, with 10 bases between the two germline ends. CDR1 is KGHSH, CDR2 LQKENI, per germline. The CDR3 has 13 residues. The CDR3 nucleotides read TGTGCCAGCTCACCAAACGACGCCTCTGAAGCTTTCTTT. This gives the protein CASSPNDASEAFF.

This rearrangement joins TRBV30 to TRBJ2-1, with TRBD1 as a possible D gene (6 bases). The CDR3 runs to 13 residues. Germline CDR1 and CDR2: GTSNPN and SVGIG (reference sequence). The V and J ends lost 0 bases and 4 bases respectively, with 7 bases between them. CDR3 bases: TGTGCCTGGAGTGTAGGGGGTTACAATGAGCAGTTCTTC. This encodes CAWSVGGYNEQFF.

V is TRBV25-1 and J is TRBJ2-1; D not certain. Germline CDR1 and CDR2: MGHDK and SYGVNS. The germline V and J ends were trimmed by 8 bases and 4 bases, with 12 bases remaining between them. This CDR3 spans 13 amino acids. The CDR3 here is CASLGPYYNEQFF. CDR3 sequence (DNA): TGTGCCAGCCTTGGGCCTTATTACAATGAGCAGTTCTTC.

V gene TRBV4-3 combines with J gene TRBJ2-3; D unclear. Trimming shortened V by 4 bases and J by 3 bases, and 2 bases separated the two germline ends. Germline CDR1 reads LGHNA; CDR2 reads YSLEER. The CDR3 length is 11 residues. CDR3 bases: TGCGCCAGCAGCCGGACAGATACGCAGTATTTT. Protein sequence: CASSRTDTQYF.

A few counts support this clone. Other DNA variants within this sample encode the same CDR3. The chain employs TRBV29-1 and TRBJ2-7; D remains ambiguous. Germline CDR1 reads SQVTM; CDR2 reads ANQGSEA. This CDR3 is built from 11 residues. V lost 4 bases to trimming and J lost 2 bases, with 6 bases between them. This CDR3 reads CSVGQAYEQYF. The CDR3 DNA follows: TGCAGCGTTGGGCAGGCCTACGAGCAGTACTTC.

The V and J genes are TRBV6-5 and TRBJ1-1; 7 bases match TRBD1. This CDR3 comprises 12 residues. CDR1 and CDR2 from the germline V gene are MNHEY and SVGAGI. The trim removed 6 bases at V and 5 bases at J, leaving 3 bases unmatched. This CDR3 is CASSRQGTEAFF. The CDR3, as DNA: TGTGCCAGCAGCCGACAGGGTACTGAAGCTTTCTTT.

This clone was counted between two and nine times. The rearrangement uses TRBV9 and TRBJ2-5; 10 bases agree with TRBD2. Trimming took 0 bases from V and 7 from J; bases not matched to a gene: 6. This CDR3 is 15 amino acids long. Germline V gives CDR1 SGDLS, CDR2 YYNGEE. CDR3 protein: CASSVELAGMGTQYF. In nucleotides, the CDR3 is TGTGCCAGCAGCGTAGAACTAGCGGGGATGGGGACCCAGTACTTC.

V gene TRBV6-5 combines with J gene TRBJ2-3; 9 nucleotides agree with TRBD2. V lost 4 bases to trimming and J lost 5 bases; unmatched junction nucleotides: 10. The CDR3 is 16 residues long. Looked up from germline, CDR1 is MNHEY and CDR2 is SVGAGI. CDR3 DNA sequence: TGTGCCAGCAGTTCCCTTCTAGCGGGGAATCGAGATACGCAGTATTTT. This translates into CASSSLLAGNRDTQYF.